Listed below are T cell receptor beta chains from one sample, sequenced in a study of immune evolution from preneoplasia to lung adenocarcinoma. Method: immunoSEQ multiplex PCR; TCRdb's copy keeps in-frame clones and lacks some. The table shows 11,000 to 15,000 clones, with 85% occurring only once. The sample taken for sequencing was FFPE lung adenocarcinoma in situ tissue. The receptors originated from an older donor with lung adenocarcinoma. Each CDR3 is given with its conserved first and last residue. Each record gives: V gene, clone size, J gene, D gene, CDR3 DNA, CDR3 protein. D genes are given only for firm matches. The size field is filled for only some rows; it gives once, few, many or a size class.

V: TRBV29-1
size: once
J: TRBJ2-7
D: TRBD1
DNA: TGCAGCGTTGAAACAGGGACAGGGGTTGGTGAGCAGTACTTC
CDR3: CSVETGTGVGEQYF

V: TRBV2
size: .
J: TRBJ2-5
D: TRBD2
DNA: TGTGCCAGCAGTTACCCGGGGGGGGCAGGAGAGACCCAGTACTTC
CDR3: CASSYPGGAGETQYF

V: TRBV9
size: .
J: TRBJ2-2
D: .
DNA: TGTGCCAGCGATTCGGGTTACGGGGAGCTGTTTTTT
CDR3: CASDSGYGELFF

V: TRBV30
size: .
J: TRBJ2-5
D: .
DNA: TGTGCCACACTGACAGATCTGGGGGAGACCCAGTACTTC
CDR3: CATLTDLGETQYF

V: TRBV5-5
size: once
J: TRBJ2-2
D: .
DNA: TGTGCCAGCAGCTTGTTCCAGGGTGGATTCGGGGAGCTGTTTTTT
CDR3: CASSLFQGGFGELFF

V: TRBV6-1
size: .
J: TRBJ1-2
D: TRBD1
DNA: TGTGCCAGCACCCGAGACAGGGGGTTTTATGGCTACACCTTC
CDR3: CASTRDRGFYGYTF

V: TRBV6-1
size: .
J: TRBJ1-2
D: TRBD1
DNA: TGTGCCACCAGAACAGGGGGCTACTATGGCTACACCTTC
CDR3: CATRTGGYYGYTF

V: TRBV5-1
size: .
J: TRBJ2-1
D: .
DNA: TGCGCCAGCAGCGAAGCGCTCAATGAGCAGTTCTTC
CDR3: CASSEALNEQFF

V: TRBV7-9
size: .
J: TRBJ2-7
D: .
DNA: TGTGCCAGCAGCCCTACCGGACGAACGAGCGAGCAGTACTTC
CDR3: CASSPTGRTSEQYF

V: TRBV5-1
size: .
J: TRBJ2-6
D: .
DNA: TGCGCCAGCAGGGGAGGGGGCTCTGGGGCCAACGTCCTGACTTTC
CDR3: CASRGGGSGANVLTF

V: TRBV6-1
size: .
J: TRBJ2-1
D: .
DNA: TGTGCCAGCGGAGTCCTGGGCTCCTACAATGAGCAGTTCTTC
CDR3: CASGVLGSYNEQFF

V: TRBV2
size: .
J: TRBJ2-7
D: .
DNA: TGTGCCAGCTTAGCTTTCGGGGGCGAGCAGTACTTC
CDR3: CASLAFGGEQYF

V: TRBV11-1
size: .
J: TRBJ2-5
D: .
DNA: TGTGCCAGCAGCCACGAGGAAGCGAGGACCCAGTACTTC
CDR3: CASSHEEARTQYF

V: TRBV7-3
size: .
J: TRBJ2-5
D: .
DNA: TGTGCCAGCAGCTCCCAAGAGACCCAGTACTTC
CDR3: CASSSQETQYF

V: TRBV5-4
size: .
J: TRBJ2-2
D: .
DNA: TGTGCCAGCAGCTCCACGGGGGCGAACACCGGGGAGCTGTTTTTT
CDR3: CASSSTGANTGELFF

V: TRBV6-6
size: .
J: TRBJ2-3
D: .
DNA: TGTGCCAGCACTGACCCGGCTAGCACAGATACGCAGTATTTT
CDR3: CASTDPASTDTQYF

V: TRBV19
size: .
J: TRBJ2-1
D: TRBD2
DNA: TGTGCCAGTAGTAGTTCCGCCGGACTAGTGGGAGATGAGCAGTTCTTC
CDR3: CASSSSAGLVGDEQFF

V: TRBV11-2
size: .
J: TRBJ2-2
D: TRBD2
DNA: TGTGCCAGCACCGAAAGGCCGGGGGGCGGGGAGCTGTTTTTT
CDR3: CASTERPGGGELFF

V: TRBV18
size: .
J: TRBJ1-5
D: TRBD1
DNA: TGTGCCAGCTCACAAACGACAGGGGGCTATCAGCCCCAGCATTTT
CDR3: CASSQTTGGYQPQHF

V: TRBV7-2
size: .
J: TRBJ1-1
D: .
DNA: TGTGCCAGCAGCTTAGTAGAGGGTGACACTGAAGCTTTCTTT
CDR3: CASSLVEGDTEAFF

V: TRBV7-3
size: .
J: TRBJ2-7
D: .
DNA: TGTGCCAGCAGTCCCGGGATTACTTCTCACGAGCAGTACTTC
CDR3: CASSPGITSHEQYF

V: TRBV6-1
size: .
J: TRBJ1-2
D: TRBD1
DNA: TGTGCCAGCAGTGACCCCCGGACAGGAGGAGGTGGCTACACCTTC
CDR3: CASSDPRTGGGGYTF

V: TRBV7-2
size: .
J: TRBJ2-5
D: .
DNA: TGTGCCAGCAGCGTGGCTTCCCAAGAGACCCAGTACTTC
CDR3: CASSVASQETQYF

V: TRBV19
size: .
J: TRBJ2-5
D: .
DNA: TGTGCCAGTAGTAGCGGGCCTGTACAGACCCAGTACTTC
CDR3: CASSSGPVQTQYF

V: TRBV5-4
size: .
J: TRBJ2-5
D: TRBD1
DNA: TGTGCCAGCAGCGTACAAACAGGGGACACCCAGTACTTC
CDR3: CASSVQTGDTQYF

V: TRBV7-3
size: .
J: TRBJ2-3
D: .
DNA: TGTGCCAGCAAGGGTCGTTCCACAGATACGCAGTATTTT
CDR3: CASKGRSTDTQYF

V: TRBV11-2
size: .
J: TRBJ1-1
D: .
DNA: TGTGCCAGCATCGGGACGGTAGGGTTAGCTGAAGCTTTCTTT
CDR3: CASIGTVGLAEAFF